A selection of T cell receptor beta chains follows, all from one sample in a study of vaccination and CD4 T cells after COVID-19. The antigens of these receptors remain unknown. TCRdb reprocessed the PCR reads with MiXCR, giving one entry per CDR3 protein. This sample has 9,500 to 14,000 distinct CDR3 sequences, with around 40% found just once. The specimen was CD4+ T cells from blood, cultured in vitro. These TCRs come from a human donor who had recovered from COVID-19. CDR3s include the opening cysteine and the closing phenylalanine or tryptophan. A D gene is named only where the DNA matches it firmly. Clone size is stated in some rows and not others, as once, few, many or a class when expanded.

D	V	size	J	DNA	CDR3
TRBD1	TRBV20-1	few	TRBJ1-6	TGCAGTATTGTCAGGGGGCTCGATAATTCACCCCTCCACTTT	CSIVRGLDNSPLHF
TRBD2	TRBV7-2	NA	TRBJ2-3	TGTGCCAGCAGCTTAGCTCAGACTAGCGACACAGATACGCAGTATTTT	CASSLAQTSDTDTQYF
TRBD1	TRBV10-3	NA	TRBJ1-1	TGTGCCATCAGTGATGACGACCAGGAGACAGGGTTTTTAGTGAACACTGAAGCTTTCTTT	CAISDDDQETGFLVNTEAFF
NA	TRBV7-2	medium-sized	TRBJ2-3	TGTGCCAGCAGCTCCTACATGGAAACAGATACGCAGTATTTT	CASSSYMETDTQYF
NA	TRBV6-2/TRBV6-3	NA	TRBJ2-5	TGTGCCAGCAGTGGACGACAGCCCAGGGAGACCCAGTACTTC	CASSGRQPRETQYF
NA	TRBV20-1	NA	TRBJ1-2	TGCAGTGCTAGAGTGCCTCCGAGACAGGATGGCTACACCTTC	CSARVPPRQDGYTF
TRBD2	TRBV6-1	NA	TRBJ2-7	TGTGCCAGCAGGAGACTAGCGGGGGGAACCTACGAGCAGTACTTC	CASRRLAGGTYEQYF
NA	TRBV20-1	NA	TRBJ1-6	TGCAGTGCTAGGGCACAGGGTGGTTACAATTCACCCCTCCACTTT	CSARAQGGYNSPLHF
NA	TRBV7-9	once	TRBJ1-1	TGTGCCAGCAGCTTTTATGAGAACACTGAAGCTTTCTTT	CASSFYENTEAFF
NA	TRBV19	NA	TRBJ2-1	TGTGCCAGTAGTATAGTAGGTCATAGCTCCTACAATGAGCAGTTCTTC	CASSIVGHSSYNEQFF
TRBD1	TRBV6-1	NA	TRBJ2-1	TGTGCCAGCAGAGACCCCGGGACAGGGTTGTACAATGAGCAGTTCTTC	CASRDPGTGLYNEQFF
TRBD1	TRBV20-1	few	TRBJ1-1	TGCAGTGCTAGTTTCTCCGGGACAGGGGCCTTGAGGACTGAAGCTTTCTTT	CSASFSGTGALRTEAFF
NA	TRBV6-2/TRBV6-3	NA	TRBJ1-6	TGTGCCAGCAGTGACAGGAGCTCCTATAATTCACCCCTCCACTTT	CASSDRSSYNSPLHF
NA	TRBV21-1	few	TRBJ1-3	TGTGCCAGCAGCAGTAGAAACACCATATATTTT	CASSSRNTIYF
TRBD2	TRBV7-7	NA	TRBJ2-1	TGTGCCAGCAGCTTAGGTGGACTAGCACAGAATGAGCAGTTCTTC	CASSLGGLAQNEQFF
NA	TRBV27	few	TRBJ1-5	TGTGCCAGCAGTTCCCCTATACGCAACCAGCCCCAGCATTTT	CASSSPIRNQPQHF
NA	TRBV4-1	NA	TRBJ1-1	TGCGCCAGCAGTCCGGACAAAACGAACACTGAAGCTTTCTTT	CASSPDKTNTEAFF
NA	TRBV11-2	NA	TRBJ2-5	TGTGCCAGCAGCGCTGGAGATCTGGCGGGGCAAGAGACCCAGCACTTC	CASSAGDLAGQETQHF
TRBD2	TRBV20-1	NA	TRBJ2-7	TGCAGTGCTAGTGAACTAGCGGGGGTCTACGAGCAGTACTTC	CSASELAGVYEQYF
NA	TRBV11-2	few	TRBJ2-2	TGTGCCAGCAGATACATATCGCACACCGGGGAGCTGTTTTTT	CASRYISHTGELFF
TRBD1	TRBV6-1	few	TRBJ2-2	TGTGCCAGCAGTGAGGGACAGGGGTACACCGGGGAGCTGTTTTTT	CASSEGQGYTGELFF
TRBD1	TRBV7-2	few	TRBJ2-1	TGTGCCAGCAGCACTCGACAGGGGATATCCAATGAGCAGTTCTTC	CASSTRQGISNEQFF
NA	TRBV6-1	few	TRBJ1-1	TGTGCCAGCAGTAATCAGGGGAACACTGAAGCTTTCTTT	CASSNQGNTEAFF
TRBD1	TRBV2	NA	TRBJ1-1	TGTGCCAGCAGTAAGGACAGGGACACTGAAGCTTTCTTT	CASSKDRDTEAFF
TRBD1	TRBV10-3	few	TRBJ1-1	TGTGCCATCAGTTTGACAGGGGGCCTTGAAGCTTTCTTT	CAISLTGGLEAFF
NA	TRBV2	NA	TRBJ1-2	TGTGCCAGCAGTGAAATCGGGACAAACTATGGCTACACCTTC	CASSEIGTNYGYTF
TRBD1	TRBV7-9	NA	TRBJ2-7	TGTGCCAGCGCACGACAGGGCTCCTACGAGCAGTACTTC	CASARQGSYEQYF
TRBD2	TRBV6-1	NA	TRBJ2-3	TGTGCCAGCAGTCCAGCGGGATACTCAGATACGCAGTATTTT	CASSPAGYSDTQYF
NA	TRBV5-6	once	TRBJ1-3	TGTGCCAGCAGCTCCGGGGGCTCGTACACCATATATTTT	CASSSGGSYTIYF
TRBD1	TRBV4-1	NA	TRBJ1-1	TGCGCCAGCAGCCAAGATCGCAGGGGGCTAGCCACTGAAGCTTTCTTT	CASSQDRRGLATEAFF
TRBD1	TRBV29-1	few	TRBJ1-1	TGCAGCGTTTATTACAGGGGTCTGAACACTGAAGCTTTCTTT	CSVYYRGLNTEAFF
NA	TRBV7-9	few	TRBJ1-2	TGTGCCAGCAGCCCCTGGACAGTGACGGGCTACACCTTC	CASSPWTVTGYTF